These 15 T cell receptor beta chains came from one sample sequenced in a study of cytomegalovirus exposure and HLA in healthy donors. 60 Vbeta and 13 Jbeta primers were used in PCR. TCRdb's table, derived via immunoSEQ multiplex PCR, lists solely in-frame clones and lacks some. The sample lists 150,000 to 200,000 clones, approximately 78% occurring once. Source material: PBMCs. Receptors originate from a woman aged 18-29 years in good health and CMV-seronegative.

This chain uses TRBV28 with TRBJ1-2; 8 nucleotides match TRBD1. V was pared by 5 bases and J by 5 bases, with 10 bases of the junction left unmatched. The length of the CDR3 is 15 residues. Germline values: CDR1 MDHEN, CDR2 SYDVKM. Here the CDR3 DNA reads TGTGCCAGCAGTCCGGGACAGGCCTTTTTTTATGGCTACACCTTC. Amino acids: CASSPGQAFFYGYTF.

This chain uses TRBV5-8 with TRBJ1-2, with D unresolved. The germline V gene encodes CDR1 SGHTS and CDR2 YDEGEE. The V and J ends lost 6 bases and 8 bases respectively, with 14 bases between them. This CDR3 spans 12 amino acids. This CDR3 is CASTIPGGGYTF. The CDR3 DNA sequence: TGTGCCAGCACCATCCCGGGCGGGGGCTACACCTTC.

The V and J genes are TRBV19 and TRBJ1-6, with D perhaps TRBD1 (6 bases). Trimming cost V 2 bases and J 10 bases, with 12 bases left between them. CDR3 length equals 14 residues. CDR1 and CDR2 from the germline V gene are LNHDA and SQIVND (reference sequence). The CDR3 loop reads CASSIRTEESPLHF. The CDR3 bases are TGTGCCAGTAGTATACGGACAGAGGAGTCACCCCTCCACTTT.

This clone was observed a few times. The chain uses TRBV2 and TRBJ2-5; 9 bases fit TRBD1. V lost 5 bases, J lost 6 bases, and 7 bases stayed unmatched. The CDR3 sequence is 14 residues long. The germline gives CDR1 SNHLY, CDR2 FYNNEI. Here the CDR3 DNA reads TGTGCCAGCAGTCCGGGACAGGGAAGGAAGACCCAGTACTTC. Translating it yields CASSPGQGRKTQYF. Filled out from reference TRBV2 and TRBJ2-5, the complete variable domain reads EPEVTQTPSHQVTQMGQEVILRCVPISNHLYFYWYRQILGQKVEFLVSFYNNEISEKSEIFDDQFSVERPDGSNFTLKIRSTKLEDSAMYFCASSPGQGRKTQYFGPGTRLLVL.

On this clone: One end of the junction varies from germline; a read error may be responsible. CDR3 sequence reads: CASSLVADKQYF. Here the CDR3 DNA reads TGTGCCAGCAGCTTGGTAGCAGATAAGCAGTATTTT. The genes are TRBV5-8 and TRBJ2-3; D is undetermined. Germline CDR1 SGHTS, CDR2 YDEGEE. The CDR3 is made up of 12 amino acids.

The rearrangement joins TRBV5-1 to TRBJ2-7; a weak D match, TRBD1 (6 bases). From germline, CDR1 is SGHRS and CDR2 YFSETQ. V was clipped by 3 bases and J by 7 bases, with 17 bases between them. The CDR3 consists of 14 residues. This CDR3 reads CASSSATGNGEQYF. CDR3 nucleotides: TGCGCCAGCAGCTCAGCTACAGGGAACGGTGAGCAGTACTTC.

V usage is TRBV4-2 and J usage is TRBJ2-1; 13 nucleotides match TRBD2. The CDR3 runs 18 residues. V shed 3 bases and J 3 bases; nucleotides not matched to a gene: 8. CDR1 LGHNA and CDR2 YNFKEQ come from the germline V gene. CDR3 amino acids: CASSHSPGLAGLYNEQFF. The CDR3 DNA sequence: TGTGCCAGCAGCCATTCACCGGGACTAGCGGGGCTCTACAATGAGCAGTTCTTC.

This clone was recorded once. The rearrangement joins TRBV7-9 to TRBJ2-1; TRBD2 is a possible D gene (6 bases). V lost 4 bases and J lost 2, with 9 bases in between. This CDR3 region has 14 residues. CDR1 is SEHNR, CDR2 FQNEAQ, per germline (reference sequence). CDR3 nucleotide sequence: TGTGCCAGCAGCTCAAGCGGGCCCTACAATGAGCAGTTCTTC. Translated: CASSSSGPYNEQFF.

This clone has only one observation. The chain carries TRBV28 and TRBJ2-5, with 13 bases lining up with TRBD2. In germline, CDR1 is MDHEN, CDR2 SYDVKM. V shed 3 bases and J 2 bases; nucleotides not matched to a gene: 3. This CDR3 has 16 amino acids. The CDR3 DNA sequence: TGTGCCAGCAGTTTTGGACTAGCGGGAGCGCAAGAGACCCAGTACTTC. This sequence encodes CASSFGLAGAQETQYF.

The chain combines TRBV10-3 with TRBJ2-3; 7 bases are a match to TRBD2. The CDR3 consists of 16 residues. The germline CDR1 and CDR2 sequences are ENHRY and SYGVKD. The V gene end was trimmed by 0 bases and the J gene end by 2 bases; junction bases not matched to a gene: 5. The CDR3 nucleotides are TGTGCCATCAGTGAGTCGACGGGGGGTCTCACAGATACGCAGTATTTT. It yields the protein CAISESTGGLTDTQYF.

This clone was counted only a few times. V is TRBV5-6 and J is TRBJ2-3; D uncertain. The V end lost 3 bases, the J end lost 4 bases, and 12 bases lay between the germline ends. This CDR3 region has 14 residues. Germline loops: CDR1 SGHDT, CDR2 YYEEEE. The DNA of the CDR3 is TGTGCCAGCAGCTCCCGGGTCGTTGCAGATACGCAGTATTTT. Translated: CASSSRVVADTQYF.

V gene TRBV5-1 combines with J gene TRBJ2-5; D is possibly TRBD2 (5 bases). V lost 0 bases and J lost 3, with 12 bases in between. Germline V gene lookup returns CDR1 SGHRS and CDR2 YFSETQ. The CDR3 runs 15 residues. Written as DNA, the CDR3 is TGCGCCAGCAGCTTGGTGGACTCCTGGGAAGAGACCCAGTACTTC. Translating gives CASSLVDSWEETQYF.

This clone was observed a handful of times. The gene calls are TRBV9 and TRBJ2-3; D possibly corresponds to TRBD2 (6 bases). The CDR3 contains 14 residues. Trimming left V 3 bases short and J 4 bases short, with 12 bases between. The V gene's germline CDR1 is SGDLS and CDR2 YYNGEE. The CDR3 protein is CASSEGDSPDTQYF. The CDR3 region has the DNA TGTGCCAGCAGCGAAGGGGACTCCCCAGATACGCAGTATTTT. The variable domain in full, completed from reference TRBV9 and TRBJ2-3, reads DSGVTQTPKHLITATGQRVTLRCSPRSGDLSVYWYQQSLDQGLQFLIQYYNGEERAKGNILERFSAQQFPDLHSELNLSSLELGDSALYFCASSEGDSPDTQYFGPGTRLTVL.

The rearrangement links TRBV28 to TRBJ2-7, with TRBD2 as a possible D gene (5 bases). The CDR3 is made up of 15 amino acids. V was clipped by 3 bases and J by 3 bases, with 15 bases between them. The germline V gene encodes CDR1 MDHEN and CDR2 SYDVKM. The CDR3, as DNA: TGTGCCAGCAGTTTGGGGAGTGTAAGCTACTACGAGCAGTACTTC. Translation: CASSLGSVSYYEQYF.

This chain connects TRBV7-8 to TRBJ2-4; 9 bases match TRBD2. The germline CDR1 and CDR2 sequences are SGHVS and FQNEAQ. Germline trimming cut 1 base from V and 3 bases from J; bases unmatched to any gene: 4. The length of the CDR3 is 16 residues. CDR3 coding DNA: TGTGCCAGCAGCTTAGATATAGCGGGAGACAAAAACATTCAGTACTTC. It specifies CASSLDIAGDKNIQYF.